The source of this TCR beta chain is a study of blood T cell repertoires in COVID-19 (dated by TCRdb to the early 2020s). A note on the overall study: Samples covering the acute and convalescent phases of COVID-19 were provided by collaborators in the United States, Italy and Spain. The material from the prospective study consisted of cDNA or gDNA derived from T cells, B-cell-depleted T cells, or PBMCs. Subjects who had been exposed to COVID-19, were actively infected with it, or had recovered from it provided the deeply sampled blood TCRbeta repertoires that made up the dataset. The repertoires were made available in a free public database intended to serve as a resource for research on the immune response to SARS-CoV-2. The samples were drawn from two sources: the first 160 participants of the ongoing ImmuneRACE study, and 1,200 or so subjects contributed by 6 global collaborators. Sample metadata almost always included a de-identified subject ID, COVID-19 status, age in years and sex. Where available, HLA class I and class II types were obtained from metadata supplied by the sample provider rather than from assay-based typing. Overall study outcomes, separate from this receptor: The quantity of clinical and demographic metadata differed by source and by participant and was supplied without curation.

TCRbeta CDR3 regions were amplified from genomic DNA using the immunoSEQ Assay, a bias-controlled multiplex PCR. Per the source publication's procedure: Nucleated cell counts per sample were estimated from amplification of reference gene primers within the assay. Sequence reads were collapsed and filtered to measure the absolute abundance of every unique TCRbeta CDR3 rearrangement. For each sample, productive Simpson clonality was calculated as the square root of Simpson's diversity index across productive rearrangements. In its TCRdb copy, this immuneACCESS table keeps in-frame sequences only and misses some clones. Where compared with another copy, unresolved V genes explain less than half of these, and the others have no known cause. That table supplies the V and J calls and clone size; D and trimming were determined from the DNA. Within this sample are 140,000 or so clones, with approximately 90% of them counted one time only. Roughly 11% of the sample belongs to the ten largest clones.

CDR1 and CDR2, looked up from the germline V gene (reference sequence), are GTSNPN and SVGIG. Spanning cysteine to phenylalanine, the CDR3 consists of 13 amino acids. Only CDR3 DNA is held: 39 bases, read in frame from base 1. About this clone: No cognate antigen has been identified for it. No much larger clone is present one base from it, and per-base qualities are unavailable.

The collaborating institutions used their own protocols to collect whole blood in K2EDTA tubes. For TCRbeta analysis, collaborators shipped samples in one of three forms: frozen whole blood, isolated PBMCs, or DNA extracted from either of those sample types. This receptor was identified in a woman of 80 years or more with acute or convalescent COVID-19. Rearrangement joined TRBV30 to TRBJ1-2, with 7 central nucleotides matching TRBD1. The sequenced material came from peripheral blood. The DNA sequence is as follows: TGTGCGAGGACCGGCGGACAGGAGGGAGGCTACACCTTC. Translated, it gives CARTGGQEGGYTF.